This passage covers 6 T cell receptor beta chains from one sample sequenced in a study of blood T cell repertoires in COVID-19. Clones were read by immunoSEQ multiplex PCR, and TCRdb kept only the in-frame ones, dropping some. In the table there are under 200,000 clones, around 80% of which are singletons. Sequenced input: PBMCs or T cells enriched from blood (not recorded which). These receptors all stem from a woman in her seventies in a cohort exposed to, infected with or recovered from COVID-19 (not recorded which).

V gene TRBV11-1 combines with J gene TRBJ2-3, with 12 bases fitting TRBD2. This CDR3 is built from 16 residues. From germline, CDR1 is SGHAT and CDR2 FQDESV (reference sequence). With 3 bases clipped from V and 3 bases from J, the junction kept 4 bases outside the gene matches. DNA for the CDR3: TGTGCCAGCAGCTTGACTAGCGGGAGTGGGACAGATACGCAGTATTTT. Translation: CASSLTSGSGTDTQYF.

In its sample, this clone was seen a few times. The chain couples TRBV7-2 to TRBJ2-1; 7 bases map to TRBD2. The CDR3 covers 15 residues. CDR1 and CDR2 from the germline V gene are SGHTA and FQGNSA. The ends lost 3 bases at V and 5 bases at J; junction bases unmatched: 7. For the CDR3, the DNA is TGTGCCAGCAGCTTTATCGCTCTAGCGGACAATGAGCAGTTCTTC. This gives the protein CASSFIALADNEQFF.

The V gene is TRBV3-1 (or the pseudogene TRBV3-2), the J gene TRBJ2-4, with TRBD1 matching over 8 bases. This CDR3 has 17 residues. CDR1 is LGHDT and CDR2 is YNNKEL in the germline V gene (reference sequence). Trimming cost V 2 bases and J 1 base; bases outside gene matches: 7. The CDR3 sequence is CASSQPGGVGAKNIQYF. CDR3 DNA sequence: TGTGCCAGCAGCCAACCAGGGGGCGTTGGGGCCAAAAACATTCAGTACTTC.

This chain uses TRBV6-5 with TRBJ2-1; a weak D match, TRBD2 (6 bases). V lost 0 bases to trimming and J lost 5 bases, with 14 bases between them. The CDR3 is 16 residues long. Germline values: CDR1 MNHEY, CDR2 SVGAGI. CDR3 amino acids: CASSYSFGRSNNEQFF. CDR3 bases: TGTGCCAGCAGTTACTCGTTCGGGAGAAGCAACAATGAGCAGTTCTTC.

This clone was seen more than once but under ten times. The chain links TRBV6-5 to TRBJ1-5, with 7 bases identical to TRBD1. The length of the CDR3 is 14 residues. CDR1 and CDR2 from the germline V gene are MNHEY and SVGAGI. The J segment lost 6 bases and the V segment lost 5 bases, leaving 7 bases of the junction unmatched. DNA for the CDR3: TGTGCCAGCAGTACGGACAGGAATAGTCAGCCCCAGCATTTT. Residues: CASSTDRNSQPQHF.

V usage is TRBV27 and J usage is TRBJ1-1; D is possibly TRBD1 (5 bases). V was cut by 8 bases and J by 5 bases, with 18 bases left in between. The CDR3 covers 14 residues. Germline CDR1 and CDR2: MNHEY and SMNVEV (reference sequence). CDR3 bases: TGTGCCAGCTTTAAGTGGGGGGGAGGGACTGAAGCTTTCTTT. Residues: CASFKWGGGTEAFF.